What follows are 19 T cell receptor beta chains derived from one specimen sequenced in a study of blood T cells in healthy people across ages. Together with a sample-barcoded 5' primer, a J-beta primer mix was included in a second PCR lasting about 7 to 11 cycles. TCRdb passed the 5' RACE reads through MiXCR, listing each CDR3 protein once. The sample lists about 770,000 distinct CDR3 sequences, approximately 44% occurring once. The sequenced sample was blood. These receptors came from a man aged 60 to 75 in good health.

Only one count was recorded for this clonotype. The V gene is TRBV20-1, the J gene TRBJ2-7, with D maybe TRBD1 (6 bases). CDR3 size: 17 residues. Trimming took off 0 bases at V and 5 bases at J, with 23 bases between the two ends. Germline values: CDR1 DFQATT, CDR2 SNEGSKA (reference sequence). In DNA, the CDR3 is TGCAGTGCTAGAGATCGGTTCGGGACATTGAGGTTCGACGAGCAGTACTTC. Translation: CSARDRFGTLRFDEQYF.

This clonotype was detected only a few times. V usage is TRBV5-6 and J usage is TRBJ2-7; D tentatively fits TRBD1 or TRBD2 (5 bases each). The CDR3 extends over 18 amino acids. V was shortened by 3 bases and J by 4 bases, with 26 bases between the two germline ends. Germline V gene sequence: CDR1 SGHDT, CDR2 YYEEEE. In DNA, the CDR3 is TGTGCCAGCAGCTCCGCTGCCGGGGACCTTCCCGCCCAATACGAGCAGTACTTC. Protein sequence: CASSSAAGDLPAQYEQYF. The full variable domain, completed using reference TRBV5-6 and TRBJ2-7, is DAGVTQSPTHLIKTRGQQVTLRCSPKSGHDTVSWYQQALGQGPQFIFQYYEEEERQRGNFPDRFSGHQFPNYSSELNVNALLLGDSALYLCASSSAAGDLPAQYEQYFGPGTRLTVT.

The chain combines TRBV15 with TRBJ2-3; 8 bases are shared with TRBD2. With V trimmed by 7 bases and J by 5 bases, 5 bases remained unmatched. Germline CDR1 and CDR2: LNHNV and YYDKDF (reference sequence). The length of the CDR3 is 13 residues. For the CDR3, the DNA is TGTGCCACCACTCCGGGGGGGAAAGATACGCAGTATTTT. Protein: CATTPGGKDTQYF.

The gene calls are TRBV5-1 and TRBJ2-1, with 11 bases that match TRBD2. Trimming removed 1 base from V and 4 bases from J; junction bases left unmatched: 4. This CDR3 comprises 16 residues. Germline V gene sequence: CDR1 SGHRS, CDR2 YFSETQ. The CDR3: CASSLRASGGYNEQFF. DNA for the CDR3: TGCGCCAGCAGCTTGCGGGCTAGCGGGGGGTACAATGAGCAGTTCTTC.

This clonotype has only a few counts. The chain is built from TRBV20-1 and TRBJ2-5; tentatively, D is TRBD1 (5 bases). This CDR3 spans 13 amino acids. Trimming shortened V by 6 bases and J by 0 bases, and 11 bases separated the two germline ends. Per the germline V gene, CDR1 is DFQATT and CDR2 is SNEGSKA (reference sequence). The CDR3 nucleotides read TGCAGTGCCTACCGACAGAACCAAGAGACCCAGTACTTC. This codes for CSAYRQNQETQYF.

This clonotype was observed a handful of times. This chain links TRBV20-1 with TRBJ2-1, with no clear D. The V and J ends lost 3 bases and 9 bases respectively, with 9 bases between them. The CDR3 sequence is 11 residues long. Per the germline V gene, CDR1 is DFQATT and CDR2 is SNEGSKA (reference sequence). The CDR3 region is CSASAGGEQFF. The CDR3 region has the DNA TGCAGTGCTAGCGCCGGTGGTGAGCAGTTCTTC.

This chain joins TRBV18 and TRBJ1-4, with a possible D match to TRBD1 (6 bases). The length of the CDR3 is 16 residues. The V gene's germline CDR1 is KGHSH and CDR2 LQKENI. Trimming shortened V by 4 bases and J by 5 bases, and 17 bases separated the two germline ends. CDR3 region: CASSLTTDSLNEKLFF. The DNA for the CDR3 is TGTGCCAGCTCACTTACGACGGACAGCCTAAATGAAAAACTGTTTTTT.

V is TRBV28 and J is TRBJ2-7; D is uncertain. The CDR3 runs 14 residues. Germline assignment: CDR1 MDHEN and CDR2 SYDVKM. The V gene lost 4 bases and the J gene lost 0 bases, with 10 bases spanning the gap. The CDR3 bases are TGTGCCAGCAGTTCCTCAATGGACTCCTACGAGCAGTACTTC. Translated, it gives CASSSSMDSYEQYF.

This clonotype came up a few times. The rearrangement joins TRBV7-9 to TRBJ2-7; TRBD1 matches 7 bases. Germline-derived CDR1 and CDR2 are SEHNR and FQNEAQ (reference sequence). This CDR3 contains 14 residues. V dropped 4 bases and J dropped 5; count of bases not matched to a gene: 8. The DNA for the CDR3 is TGTGCCAGCAGCTCCACAGGGGTCCGGGACGAGCAGTACTTC. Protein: CASSSTGVRDEQYF. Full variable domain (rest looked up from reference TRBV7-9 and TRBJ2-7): DTGVSQNPRHKITKRGQNVTFRCDPISEHNRLYWYRQTLGQGPEFLTYFQNEAQLEKSRLLSDRFSAERPKGSFSTLEIQRTEQGDSAMYLCASSSTGVRDEQYFGPGTRLTVT.

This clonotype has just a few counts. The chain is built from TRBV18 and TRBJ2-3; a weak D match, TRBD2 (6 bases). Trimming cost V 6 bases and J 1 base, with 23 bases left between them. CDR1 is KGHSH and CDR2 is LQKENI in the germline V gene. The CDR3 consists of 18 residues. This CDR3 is CASSTKVPFGGGTDTQYF. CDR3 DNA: TGTGCCAGCTCGACCAAAGTCCCGTTCGGCGGGGGCACAGATACGCAGTATTTT. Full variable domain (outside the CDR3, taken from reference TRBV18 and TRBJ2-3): NAGVMQNPRHLVRRRGQEARLRCSPMKGHSHVYWYRQLPEEGLKFMVYLQKENIIDESGMPKERFSAEFPKEGPSILRIQQVVRGDSAAYFCASSTKVPFGGGTDTQYFGPGTRLTVL.

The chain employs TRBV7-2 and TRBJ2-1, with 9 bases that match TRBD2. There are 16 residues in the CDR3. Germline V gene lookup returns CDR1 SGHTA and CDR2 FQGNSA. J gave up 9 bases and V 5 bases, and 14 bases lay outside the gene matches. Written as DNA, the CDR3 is TGTGCCAGCAGCCTGGCTGGAGCTAGCGGGGTAGGTGAGCAGTTCTTC. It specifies CASSLAGASGVGEQFF.

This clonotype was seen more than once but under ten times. The CDR3 loop is CASSPRPQVPSGANVLTF. The CDR3 bases are TGCGCCAGCAGCCCCCGCCCACAGGTCCCCTCTGGGGCCAACGTCCTGACTTTC. V usage is TRBV5-1 and J usage is TRBJ2-6; tentatively, D is TRBD1 (5 bases). V shed 4 bases and J shed 0 bases, with 17 bases lying between them. Germline-derived CDR1 and CDR2 are SGHRS and YFSETQ. The CDR3 totals 18 residues. The variable domain in full, completed from reference TRBV5-1 and TRBJ2-6, reads KAGVTQTPRYLIKTRGQQVTLSCSPISGHRSVSWYQQTPGQGLQFLFEYFSETQRNKGNFPGRFSGRQFSNSRSEMNVSTLELGDSALYLCASSPRPQVPSGANVLTFGAGSRLTVL.

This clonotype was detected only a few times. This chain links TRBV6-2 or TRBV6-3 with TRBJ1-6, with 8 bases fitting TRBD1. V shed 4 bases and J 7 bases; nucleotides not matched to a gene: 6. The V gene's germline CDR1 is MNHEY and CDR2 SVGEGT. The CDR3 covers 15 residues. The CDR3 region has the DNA TGTGCCAGCAGTTCCGGACAGGGACTGAATTCACCCCTCCACTTT. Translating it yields CASSSGQGLNSPLHF.

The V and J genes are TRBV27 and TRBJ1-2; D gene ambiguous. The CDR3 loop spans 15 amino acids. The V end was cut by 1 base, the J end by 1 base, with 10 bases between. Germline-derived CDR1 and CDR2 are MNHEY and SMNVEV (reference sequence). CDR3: CASSLFWGNNYGYTF. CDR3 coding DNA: TGTGCCAGCAGTTTATTTTGGGGAAATAACTATGGCTACACCTTC.

The CDR3 nucleotides read TGTGCCACCAGTGATTCGATAACCGGGAATGAGCAGTTCTTC. It yields the protein CATSDSITGNEQFF. The rearrangement joins TRBV24-1 to TRBJ2-1; D remains ambiguous. The germline CDR1 and CDR2 sequences are KGHDR and SFDVKD. This CDR3 is 14 amino acids long. Trimming took off 2 bases at V and 7 bases at J, with 11 bases between the two ends.

The CDR3 reads CASSLTSGSSGTQYF. As DNA, the CDR3 is TGTGCCAGCAGTCTGACTAGCGGGAGTTCGGGGACCCAGTACTTC. This chain links TRBV28 with TRBJ2-5; 12 bases agree with TRBD2. The CDR3 has 15 residues. V was pared by 5 bases and J by 7 bases, with 8 bases of the junction left unmatched. Germline V gene sequence: CDR1 MDHEN, CDR2 SYDVKM.

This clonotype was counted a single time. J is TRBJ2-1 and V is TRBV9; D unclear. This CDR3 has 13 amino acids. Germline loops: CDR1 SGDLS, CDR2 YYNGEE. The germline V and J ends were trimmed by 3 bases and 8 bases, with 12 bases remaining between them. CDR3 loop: CASSDDSGHEQFF. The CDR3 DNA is TGTGCCAGCAGCGATGACTCAGGACATGAGCAGTTCTTC.

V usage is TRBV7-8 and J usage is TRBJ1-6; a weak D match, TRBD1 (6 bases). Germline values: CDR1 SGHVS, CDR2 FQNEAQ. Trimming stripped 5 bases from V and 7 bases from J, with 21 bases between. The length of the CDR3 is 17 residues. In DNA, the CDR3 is TGTGCCAGCAGCCCTAGGGGGGGCTCCTTATTGAATTCACCCCTCCACTTT. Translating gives CASSPRGGSLLNSPLHF.

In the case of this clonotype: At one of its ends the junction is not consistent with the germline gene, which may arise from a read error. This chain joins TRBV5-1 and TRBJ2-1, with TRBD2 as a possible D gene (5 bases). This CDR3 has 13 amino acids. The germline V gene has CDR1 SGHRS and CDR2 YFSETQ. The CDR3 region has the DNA TGCGCCAGCGGCGGGCTTGGCTACACTGAGCAGTTCTTC. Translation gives CASGGLGYTEQFF.